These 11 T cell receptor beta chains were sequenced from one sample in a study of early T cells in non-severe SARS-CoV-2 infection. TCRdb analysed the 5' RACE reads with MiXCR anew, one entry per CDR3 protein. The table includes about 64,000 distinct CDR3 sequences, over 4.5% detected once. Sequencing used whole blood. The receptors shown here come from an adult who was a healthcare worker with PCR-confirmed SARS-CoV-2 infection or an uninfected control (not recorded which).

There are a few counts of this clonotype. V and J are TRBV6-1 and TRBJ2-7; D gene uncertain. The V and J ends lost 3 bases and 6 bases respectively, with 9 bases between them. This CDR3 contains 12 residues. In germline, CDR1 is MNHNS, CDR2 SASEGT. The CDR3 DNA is TGTGCCAGCAGTGATGCCGTAACCGAGCAGTACTTC. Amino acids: CASSDAVTEQYF.

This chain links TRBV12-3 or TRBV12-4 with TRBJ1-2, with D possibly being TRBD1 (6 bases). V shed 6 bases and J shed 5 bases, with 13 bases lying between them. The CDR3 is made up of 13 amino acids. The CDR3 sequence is CASSPGENYGYTF. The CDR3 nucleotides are TGTGCCAGCAGCCCAGGGGAGAATTATGGCTACACCTTC.

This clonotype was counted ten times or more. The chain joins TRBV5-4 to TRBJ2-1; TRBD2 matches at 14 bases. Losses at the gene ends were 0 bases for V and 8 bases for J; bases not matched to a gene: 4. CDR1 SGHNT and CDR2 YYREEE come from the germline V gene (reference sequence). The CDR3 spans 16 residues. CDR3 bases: TGTGCCAGCAGCTTGGCGGGACTAGCGGGAGCGGATGAGCAGTTCTTC. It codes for CASSLAGLAGADEQFF.

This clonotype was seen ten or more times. CDR3: CASGNPGQGGDEQFF. CDR3 sequence (DNA): TGTGCCAGCGGGAATCCCGGACAGGGTGGTGATGAGCAGTTCTTC. This chain connects TRBV6-6 to TRBJ2-1; 8 nucleotides align to TRBD1. V shed 8 bases, J shed 8 bases, and the junction held 14 bases outside the gene matches. The CDR3 totals 15 residues. CDR1 is MNHNY and CDR2 is SVGAGI in the germline V gene (reference sequence).

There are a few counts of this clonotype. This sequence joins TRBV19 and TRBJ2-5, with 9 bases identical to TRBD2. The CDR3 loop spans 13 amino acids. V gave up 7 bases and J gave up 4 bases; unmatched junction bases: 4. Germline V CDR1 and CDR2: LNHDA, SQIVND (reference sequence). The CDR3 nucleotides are TGTGCCAGTACCGGGCGGGAGGGAGAGACCCAGTACTTC. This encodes CASTGREGETQYF. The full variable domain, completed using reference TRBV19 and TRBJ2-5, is DGGITQSPKYLFRKEGQNVTLSCEQNLNHDAMYWYRQDPGQGLRLIYYSQIVNDFQKGDIAEGYSVSREKKESFPLTVTSAQKNPTAFYLCASTGREGETQYFGPGTRLLVL.

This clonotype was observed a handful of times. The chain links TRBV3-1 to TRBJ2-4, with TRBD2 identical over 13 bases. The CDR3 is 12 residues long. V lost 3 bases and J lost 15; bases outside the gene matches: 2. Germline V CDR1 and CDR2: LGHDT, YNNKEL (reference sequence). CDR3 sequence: CASSQGLAGTYF. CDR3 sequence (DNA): TGTGCCAGCAGCCAGGGACTAGCGGGAACGTACTTC.

The CDR3 spells CASSQVAGRTGELFF. The CDR3 DNA reads TGCGCCAGCAGCCAAGTAGCGGGAAGGACCGGGGAGCTGTTTTTT. This chain connects TRBV4-3 to TRBJ2-2, with TRBD2 matching over 8 bases. This CDR3 has 15 residues. Germline assignment: CDR1 LGHNA and CDR2 YSLEER. V lost 1 base, J lost 5 bases, and 3 bases stayed unmatched.

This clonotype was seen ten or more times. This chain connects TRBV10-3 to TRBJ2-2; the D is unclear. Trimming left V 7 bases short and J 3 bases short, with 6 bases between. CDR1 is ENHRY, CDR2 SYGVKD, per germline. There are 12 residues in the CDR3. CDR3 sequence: CAITDDTGELFF. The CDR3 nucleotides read TGTGCCATCACCGATGACACCGGGGAGCTGTTTTTT.

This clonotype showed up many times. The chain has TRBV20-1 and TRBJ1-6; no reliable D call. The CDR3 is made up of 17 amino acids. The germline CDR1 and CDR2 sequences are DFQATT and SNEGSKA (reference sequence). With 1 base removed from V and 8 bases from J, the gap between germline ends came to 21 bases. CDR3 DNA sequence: TGCAGTGCTAGAGCTACAGAACAAGACAATCCGGATTCACCCCTCCACTTT. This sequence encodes CSARATEQDNPDSPLHF.

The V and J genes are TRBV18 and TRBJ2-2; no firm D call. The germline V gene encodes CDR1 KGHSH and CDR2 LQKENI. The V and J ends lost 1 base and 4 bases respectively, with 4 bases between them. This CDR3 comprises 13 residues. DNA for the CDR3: TGTGCCAGCTCACCACTTTTCACCGGGGAGCTGTTTTTT. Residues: CASSPLFTGELFF.

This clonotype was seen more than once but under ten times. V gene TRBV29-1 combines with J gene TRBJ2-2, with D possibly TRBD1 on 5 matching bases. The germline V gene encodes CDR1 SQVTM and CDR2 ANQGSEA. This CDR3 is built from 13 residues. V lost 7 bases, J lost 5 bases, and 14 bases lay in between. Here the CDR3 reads CSARQGSTGELFF. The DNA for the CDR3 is TGCAGCGCCCGGCAGGGTAGTACCGGGGAGCTGTTTTTT.